These T cell receptor beta chains were read from a single sample in a study of OX40 agonist ivuxolimab in advanced cancers. Measured with immunoSEQ multiplex PCR; TCRdb has only the in-frame clones, and not every one. The table has 67,000 or so clones, around 86% seen once. The source was CD4+ or CD8+ T cells sorted from blood, collected in a trial of the OX40 agonist ivuxolimab. Receptors originate from an adult with an advanced solid tumor such as melanoma, head and neck, liver or kidney cancer. Both conserved end residues are part of each CDR3. The D gene is left open where the match is weak. Clone size is not always given. Where it is, it says once, few, many or a class for expanded clones.

v_gene: TRBV6-5; abundance: few; j_gene: TRBJ1-6; d_gene: -; CDR3nt: TGTGCCAGCAGTGCCGGGACGGACAATTCACCCCTCCACTTT; CDR3aa: CASSAGTDNSPLHF
v_gene: TRBV18; abundance: -; j_gene: TRBJ1-1; d_gene: -; CDR3nt: TGTGCCAGCTCACTGAACAGGGACATGAACACTGAAGCTTTCTTT; CDR3aa: CASSLNRDMNTEAFF
v_gene: TRBV6-4; abundance: -; j_gene: TRBJ2-5; d_gene: TRBD1; CDR3nt: TGTGCCAGCAGTGTCTCCGGGACAGGGGGCCGGGAGACCCAGTACTTC; CDR3aa: CASSVSGTGGRETQYF
v_gene: TRBV29-1; abundance: -; j_gene: TRBJ1-4; d_gene: -; CDR3nt: TGCGCTCTTTGGACGAACAATGAAAAACTGTTTTTT; CDR3aa: CALWTNNEKLFF
v_gene: TRBV28; abundance: -; j_gene: TRBJ1-1; d_gene: -; CDR3nt: TGTGCCAGCAGTTTACCCGGGCCTCTGTACACTGAAGCTTTCTTT; CDR3aa: CASSLPGPLYTEAFF
v_gene: TRBV13; abundance: -; j_gene: TRBJ2-7; d_gene: TRBD1; CDR3nt: TGTGCCAGCAGCTCGGACAGGGGCGGGTACGAGCAGTACTTC; CDR3aa: CASSSDRGGYEQYF
v_gene: TRBV27; abundance: -; j_gene: TRBJ2-1; d_gene: TRBD2; CDR3nt: TGTGCCAGCAGTTGGACTAGCGGGAGTGGGGACGAGCAGTTCTTC; CDR3aa: CASSWTSGSGDEQFF
v_gene: TRBV11-2; abundance: -; j_gene: TRBJ1-4; d_gene: -; CDR3nt: TGTGCCAGCAGCTTAGGGCAGAAGTCGGCTAATGAAAAACTGTTTTTT; CDR3aa: CASSLGQKSANEKLFF
v_gene: TRBV7-9; abundance: -; j_gene: TRBJ1-1; d_gene: -; CDR3nt: TGTGCCAGCAGCCCCAGGGAGGAAGCTTTCTTT; CDR3aa: CASSPREEAFF
v_gene: TRBV5-1; abundance: -; j_gene: TRBJ2-7; d_gene: TRBD1; CDR3nt: TGCGCCAGCAGCGTCGACAGGGTTTCCTACGAGCAGTACTTC; CDR3aa: CASSVDRVSYEQYF
v_gene: TRBV6-1; abundance: -; j_gene: TRBJ2-5; d_gene: -; CDR3nt: TGTGCCAGCAGTGGCGGACTCGTAGAGACCCAGTACTTC; CDR3aa: CASSGGLVETQYF
v_gene: TRBV6-5; abundance: -; j_gene: TRBJ2-7; d_gene: -; CDR3nt: TGTGCCAGCCATAGAAGCAGGGCTAACTACGAGCAGTACTTC; CDR3aa: CASHRSRANYEQYF
v_gene: TRBV6-1; abundance: -; j_gene: TRBJ2-7; d_gene: -; CDR3nt: TGTGCCAGCAGTCCTCGCAGCGGCTCCTACGAGCAGTACTTC; CDR3aa: CASSPRSGSYEQYF
v_gene: TRBV19; abundance: -; j_gene: TRBJ1-1; d_gene: TRBD1; CDR3nt: TGTGCCAGTAGTGCTCAGGGGGGGACTGAAGCTTTCTTT; CDR3aa: CASSAQGGTEAFF
v_gene: TRBV28; abundance: once; j_gene: TRBJ2-7; d_gene: TRBD1; CDR3nt: TGTGCCAGCAGTTCCCCTCCAAGACAGGGCTCCTACGAGCAGTACTTC; CDR3aa: CASSSPPRQGSYEQYF
v_gene: TRBV9; abundance: -; j_gene: TRBJ2-5; d_gene: -; CDR3nt: TGTGCCAGAACGAGGGGGGAGACCCAGTACTTC; CDR3aa: CARTRGETQYF
v_gene: TRBV29-1; abundance: -; j_gene: TRBJ2-1; d_gene: -; CDR3nt: TGCAGCGTTGGGGGAGGTGTACTCTACAATGAGCAGTTCTTC; CDR3aa: CSVGGGVLYNEQFF
v_gene: TRBV7-3; abundance: -; j_gene: TRBJ2-3; d_gene: TRBD2; CDR3nt: TGTGCCAGCAGCCCGGGGACTAGCGGGAGCTTGCAGTATTTT; CDR3aa: CASSPGTSGSLQYF
v_gene: TRBV7-3; abundance: -; j_gene: TRBJ2-2; d_gene: TRBD1; CDR3nt: TGTGCCAGCAGCTCCGACAGGGCGGCCGGGGAGCTGTTTTTT; CDR3aa: CASSSDRAAGELFF
v_gene: TRBV29-1; abundance: -; j_gene: TRBJ2-3; d_gene: -; CDR3nt: TGCAGCGCCGCACCCGGGGTGCGGGCGCTCGGAGATACGCAGTATTTT; CDR3aa: CSAAPGVRALGDTQYF
v_gene: TRBV5-1; abundance: -; j_gene: TRBJ2-7; d_gene: -; CDR3nt: TGCGCCAGTACGGGGGAATACGAGCAGTACTTC; CDR3aa: CASTGEYEQYF